A selection of T cell receptor beta chains follows, all from one sample in a study of prognosis after radiotherapy for stage I lung cancer. TCRdb re-called the multiplex PCR reads with MiXCR, one entry per CDR3 protein. The repertoire includes around 20,000 distinct CDR3 sequences, around 37% of them detected once, and around 50% sits in the top ten. This specimen was PBMCs, taken before or after stereotactic body radiation therapy (not recorded which). The receptors were sampled from a donor aged 50 or older with non-small cell lung cancer. Each CDR3 is given with its conserved first and last residue. D genes are given only for firm matches. Clone size, where shown, is once, few, many, or a class for clones that have expanded.

>TRBV6-2/TRBV6-3|few|.|TRBJ2-4
TGTGCCAGCAGCCCGACCCTAATTAGCAAAAACATTCAGTACTTC
CASSPTLISKNIQYF
>TRBV4-1|many|.|TRBJ2-1
TGCGCCAGCAGCCAAGATGCCCCGTTCTACAATGAGCAGTTCTTC
CASSQDAPFYNEQFF
>TRBV6-1|.|TRBD1|TRBJ1-6
TGTGCCAGCAGAATATCGGACAGGGAAAGGTCTCCCCTCAACTTT
CASRISDRERSPLNF
>TRBV28|.|TRBD2|TRBJ2-3
TGTGCCAGCAAACTAGCGGGCGGGCGCGATACGCAGTATTTT
CASKLAGGRDTQYF
>TRBV6-1|few|.|TRBJ2-2
TGTGCCAGCAGTGTTAGCGAGAACACCGGGGAGCTGTTTTTT
CASSVSENTGELFF
>TRBV28|many|.|TRBJ2-1
TGTGCCAGCAGATCTCCGGGACAACCGATCAATGAGCAGTTCTTC
CASRSPGQPINEQFF
>TRBV5-1|.|.|TRBJ2-3
TGCGCCAGCTCCGATGGAATAGATACGCAGTATTTT
CASSDGIDTQYF
>TRBV6-1|.|.|TRBJ1-5
TGTGCCAGCGGGGACTACACAGATAAGCAGCATTTT
CASGDYTDKQHF
>TRBV6-9|.|.|TRBJ2-6
TGTGCCAGCAGTTTAAGGGATCCATCTGGGGCCAACGTCCTGACTTTC
CASSLRDPSGANVLTF
>TRBV11-3|many|.|TRBJ2-1
TGTGCCAGCAGCCTAGGATCGGACAGACTCTACAATGAGCAGTTCTTC
CASSLGSDRLYNEQFF
>TRBV19|many|.|TRBJ2-7
TGTGCCAGTAGTATAGCCGGAGTGGGTTACGAGCAGTACTTC
CASSIAGVGYEQYF
>TRBV30|.|.|TRBJ2-7
TGTGCCTGGGGTACCGGGGGCAAGGTGGAAGAGCAGTACTTC
CAWGTGGKVEEQYF
>TRBV24-1|many|.|TRBJ2-5
TGTGCCACCAGTGACCTGGGGGACGGCCAAGAGACCCAGTACTTC
CATSDLGDGQETQYF
>TRBV30|.|.|TRBJ1-6
TGTGCCTGTGACCGAGTAGGCAATTCACCCCTCCACTTT
CACDRVGNSPLHF
>TRBV20-1|many|.|TRBJ2-3
TGCAGTGCTGGCCCCCGGGACAGGGCGCGGGAGGGTGGTTCAGATACGCAGTATTTT
CSAGPRDRAREGGSDTQYF
>TRBV20-1|.|TRBD1|TRBJ1-2
TGCAGTGCTAGAGTCAGAACAGGGGGCTATGGCTACACCTTC
CSARVRTGGYGYTF
>TRBV2|many|.|TRBJ2-7
TGTGCCAGCAGTGAGGACACTAGTTCTTCCTACGAGCAGTACTTC
CASSEDTSSSYEQYF
>TRBV6-1|many|.|TRBJ1-4
TGTGCCAGCAGTGAATCGGGCCTGAATGAAAAACTGTTTTTT
CASSESGLNEKLFF
>TRBV7-9|.|TRBD2|TRBJ2-3
TGTGCCAGCAGCCTCCGGGGTAGCGGGGGGGTGTCTAGCACAGATACGCAGTATTTT
CASSLRGSGGVSSTDTQYF
>TRBV7-9|many|.|TRBJ2-7
TGTGCCAGCAGCTTAGAAACGAGGGAGCAGTACTTC
CASSLETREQYF
>TRBV4-2|many|TRBD1|TRBJ2-1
TGTGCCAGCAGCCAAGGGACAGGGGGCGATGAGCAGTTCTTC
CASSQGTGGDEQFF
>TRBV6-2/TRBV6-3|many|.|TRBJ2-5
TGTGCCAGCAGTTACCGGAGGCGGGAGACCCAGTACTTC
CASSYRRRETQYF
>TRBV28|many|.|TRBJ1-1
TGTGCCAGCAGTTTATTATCGAACACTGAAGCTTTCTTT
CASSLLSNTEAFF
>TRBV18|many|.|TRBJ1-2
TGTGCCAGCTCACCAGAACAGGGTGGCACCTATGGCTACACCTTC
CASSPEQGGTYGYTF
>TRBV19|once|TRBD1|TRBJ1-4
TGTGCCAGTAGTGTCCACGGGACAGGGATTGAAAAACTGTTTTTT
CASSVHGTGIEKLFF
>TRBV2|many|.|TRBJ2-2
TGTGCCAGCAGCGGGAGCCGGAACACCGGGGAGCTGTTTTTT
CASSGSRNTGELFF
>TRBV24-1|many|.|TRBJ2-7
TGTGCCACCGAGGGCCCATACTCCTACGAGCAGTACTTC
CATEGPYSYEQYF
>TRBV30|.|.|TRBJ1-3
TGTGCCGGGCGCTCACAGGGTTCTGGAAACACCATATATTTT
CAGRSQGSGNTIYF
>TRBV11-2|many|TRBD2|TRBJ2-7
TGTGCCAGCAGCTTACTGTTGCGGGAGGAGGCTAACGAGCAGTACTTC
CASSLLLREEANEQYF
>TRBV20-1|many|TRBD2|TRBJ2-3
TGCAGTGCTAGAGCTAGCGGGAGGGCCGTATCATCAGATACGCAGTATTTT
CSARASGRAVSSDTQYF
>TRBV11-3|many|.|TRBJ2-1
TGTGCCAGCAGCCCCCGTCCGGGGACCTACAATGAGCAGTTCTTC
CASSPRPGTYNEQFF
>TRBV28|many|TRBD1|TRBJ2-7
TGTGCCAGCAGTTTGGAGGGACAGGGGGCTGGGGAGCAGTACTTC
CASSLEGQGAGEQYF
>TRBV28|many|.|TRBJ2-7
TGTGCCAGCAGAGAACAGGGCCACGAGCAGTACTTC
CASREQGHEQYF
>TRBV5-1|many|.|TRBJ2-3
TGCGCCAGCAGGGAGGGTCTCGCAGATACGCAGTATTTT
CASREGLADTQYF
>TRBV11-3|once|.|TRBJ1-1
TGTCCCAGCATCCCTGGCAGAGTCAACACTGAAGCTTTCTTT
CPSIPGRVNTEAFF
>TRBV25-1|many|.|TRBJ2-7
TGTGCCAGCAGTAAAGACTACGAGCAGTACTTC
CASSKDYEQYF
>TRBV6-4|many|TRBD2|TRBJ2-3
TGTGCCAGCAGCTCCGGACTAGCGGGAGAGCGGACAGATACGCAGTATTTT
CASSSGLAGERTDTQYF
>TRBV12-3/TRBV12-4|many|.|TRBJ1-5
TGTGCCAGCAGCGGACAGAGCAATCAGCCCCAGCATTTT
CASSGQSNQPQHF
>TRBV7-2|.|.|TRBJ2-1
TGTGCCAGCAGTATAAATAGCTGGAGGGTCGGTGAGCAGTTCTTC
CASSINSWRVGEQFF
>TRBV18|many|.|TRBJ2-3
TGTGCCAGCTCACCAGCGACAGGTGGGGTTCGGGATACGCAGTATTTT
CASSPATGGVRDTQYF
>TRBV5-1|few|TRBD2|TRBJ2-2
TGCGCCAGCAGCTTGTTAAGCGGGAAGAGCGGGGAGCTGTTTTTT
CASSLLSGKSGELFF
>TRBV5-1|many|.|TRBJ2-3
TGCGCCAGCAGCTCACAGGGCGCAGATACGCAGTATTTT
CASSSQGADTQYF
>TRBV27|once|.|TRBJ1-5
TGTGCCAGCAGTTTCACCAGGGGAGTAAATGAGCCCCAGCATTTT
CASSFTRGVNEPQHF
>TRBV5-6|many|TRBD1|TRBJ2-1
TGTGCCAGCAGCGGCCGGGACAGGATCTCCTACAATGAGCAGTTCTTC
CASSGRDRISYNEQFF
>TRBV28|.|.|TRBJ1-6
TGTGCCACCAAGAGCTCCTATAATTCACCCCTCCACTTT
CATKSSYNSPLHF
>TRBV11-3|many|.|TRBJ2-7
TGTGCCAGCAGCTTAGATAGGGCTAGCTACGAGCAGTACTTC
CASSLDRASYEQYF
>TRBV4-1|few|.|TRBJ1-1
TGCACCAGCAGCCAAGGGGCAGGGATGTCGGACACTGAAGCTTTCTTT
CTSSQGAGMSDTEAFF
>TRBV6-2/TRBV6-3|.|TRBD2|TRBJ2-1
TGTGCCAGCAGGAGGACTAGCGGGGGGTACAATGAGCAGTTCTTC
CASRRTSGGYNEQFF